This TCR beta chain was sequenced in a study of spatial heterogeneity in lung cancer. Study-level information: Detection consistently yielded more beta chains than alpha chains.

Overall study results and limits: Expanded intratumoral alpha and beta TCR counts tracked tumor mutation counts.

Turning to this clonotype: Its antigen is still unknown.

Each CDR3 protein gets one entry after TCRdb re-called the 5' RACE reads with MiXCR. Of some 23,000 distinct CDR3 sequences in the sample, about 6% were seen once. Looked up from germline, CDR1 is PRHDT and CDR2 is FYEKMQ (reference sequence). This CDR3 is 16 amino acids long. Trimming shortened V by 3 bases and J by 3 bases, and 15 bases separated the two germline ends. Time point in this sample: sample taken at primary tumor resection. From tumor, nontumor lung or frozen PBMC, whole RNA was taken unsorted for sequencing. The J gene is TRBJ2-4, the V gene TRBV13; D gene unclear. This receptor was taken from a male donor with early-stage non-small cell lung cancer. Specimen: lung tumor tissue, collected at surgery. The CDR3 reads CASSFVGDWGKNIQYF. CDR3 in DNA: TGTGCCAGCAGCTTTGTAGGCGATTGGGGCAAAAACATTCAGTACTTC.